The 6 T cell receptor beta chains below were found in one sample sequenced in a study of blood T cell repertoires in COVID-19. TCRdb keeps only in-frame clones here, not all; method: immunoSEQ multiplex PCR. The sample lists 300,000 to 350,000 clones, roughly 90% occurring once. Sample: PBMCs or T cells enriched from blood (not recorded which). The receptors here all came from a woman in her late teens or twenties with acute COVID-19.

V and J are TRBV5-1 and TRBJ2-2; D is undetermined. Germline V lookup: CDR1 SGHRS, CDR2 YFSETQ. The V and J ends lost 0 bases and 8 bases respectively, with 5 bases between them. This CDR3 spans 12 amino acids. This CDR3 is CASSLAGGELFF. The DNA of the CDR3 is TGCGCCAGCAGCTTGGCCGGGGGGGAGCTGTTTTTT.

This clone was detected a few times. V and J are TRBV5-1 and TRBJ2-3; possible D gene TRBD1, 6 bases. The V gene lost 4 bases and the J gene lost 0 bases, with 15 bases spanning the gap. CDR1 SGHRS and CDR2 YFSETQ come from the germline V gene. The CDR3 consists of 16 residues. CDR3 nucleotide sequence: TGCGCCAGCAGCCCTGGTCGGGACATTAGCACAGATACGCAGTATTTT. Translation gives CASSPGRDISTDTQYF.

Points on this clone: This same CDR3 is encoded by further DNA sequences in the sample. The J gene is TRBJ2-7, the V gene TRBV5-1; TRBD1 matches 8 bases. Trimming took 2 bases from V and 12 from J; bases not matched to a gene: 13. This CDR3 comprises 14 residues. Germline-derived CDR1 and CDR2 are SGHRS and YFSETQ. The CDR3 coding sequence is TGCGCCAGCAGCTTTCCGGGACAGGTACATCTTCCGTACTTC. This sequence encodes CASSFPGQVHLPYF.

CDR3 nucleotide sequence: TGTGCCAGAAGTCCGGGACAGGGTCGGACTGAAGCTTTCTTT. As protein: CARSPGQGRTEAFF. V usage is TRBV2 and J usage is TRBJ1-1, with 9 nucleotides matching TRBD1. Germline loops: CDR1 SNHLY, CDR2 FYNNEI. The CDR3 consists of 14 residues. J gave up 5 bases and V 9 bases, and 10 bases lay outside the gene matches. The full variable domain, rest sourced from reference TRBV2 and TRBJ1-1, is EPEVTQTPSHQVTQMGQEVILRCVPISNHLYFYWYRQILGQKVEFLVSFYNNEISEKSEIFDDQFSVERPDGSNFTLKIRSTKLEDSAMYFCARSPGQGRTEAFFGQGTRLTVV.

This sequence joins TRBV3-1 (or the pseudogene TRBV3-2) and TRBJ2-7, with a possible D match to TRBD2 (5 bases). Germline V gene lookup returns CDR1 LGHDT and CDR2 YNNKEL (reference sequence). The CDR3 runs 14 residues. V shed 3 bases and J shed 5 bases, with 14 bases lying between them. CDR3 bases: TGTGCCAGCAGCCAGCTCGCCGGGGTGGACGAGCAGTACTTC. It specifies CASSQLAGVDEQYF.

The chain links TRBV9 to TRBJ2-7; 11 bases fit TRBD1. After removal of 4 bases from V and 4 bases from J, the junction contained 16 bases not matched to a gene. Looked up from germline, CDR1 is SGDLS and CDR2 is YYNGEE. The CDR3 is made up of 18 amino acids. For the CDR3, the DNA is TGTGCCAGCAGCCCAATGAGTGGACAGGGGGCTTGGGGATACGAGCAGTACTTC. This sequence encodes CASSPMSGQGAWGYEQYF.